The 19 T cell receptor beta chains below were found in one sample sequenced in a study of CD8+ T cells in alopecia areata. After isolation, RNA underwent reverse transcription to generate cDNA as the sequencing template. Sequenced by immunoSEQ multiplex PCR; TCRdb stores in-frame clones only, minus some. The sample has about 270,000 clones, roughly 63% seen once; the top ten hold around 0.84%. Treatment in this sample: oral pan-JAK inhibitor, 5-10 mg twice daily. The sequencing here drew on CD4+ T cells sorted from blood, taken at approximately week 51, from a patient treated with tofacitinib. These receptors originate from a human donor with alopecia areata.

The chain carries TRBV5-4 and TRBJ2-7; perhaps TRBD1 as D (6 bases). Germline-derived CDR1 and CDR2 are SGHNT and YYREEE (reference sequence). The CDR3 totals 15 residues. V lost 4 bases to trimming and J lost 0 bases, with 14 bases between them. This CDR3 reads CASSATGTHSYEQYF. As DNA, the CDR3 is TGTGCCAGCAGCGCTACCGGGACACACTCCTACGAGCAGTACTTC.

The V call is TRBV7-2, the J call TRBJ1-6; 7 bases align to TRBD1. The trim removed 4 bases at V and 7 bases at J, leaving 7 bases unmatched. The CDR3 length is 15 residues. Germline CDR1 reads SGHTA; CDR2 reads FQGNSA. The CDR3 sequence: CASSSSGGANSPLHF. The CDR3, as DNA: TGTGCCAGCAGCTCCTCAGGGGGGGCGAATTCACCCCTCCACTTT.

The chain couples TRBV7-6 to TRBJ2-7; D is possibly TRBD2 (6 bases). Germline V gene sequence: CDR1 SGHVS, CDR2 FNYEAQ. The CDR3 runs 16 residues. V was clipped by 3 bases and J by 0 bases, with 15 bases between them. CDR3 residues: CASSFQSFGSSYEQYF. DNA of the CDR3: TGTGCCAGCAGCTTCCAATCTTTCGGGAGCTCCTACGAGCAGTACTTC.

This chain joins TRBV7-8 and TRBJ1-3, with a weak D call TRBD1 (5 bases). In germline, CDR1 is SGHVS, CDR2 FQNEAQ. The CDR3 contains 16 residues. V lost 4 bases to trimming and J lost 0 bases, with 13 bases between them. Here the CDR3 reads CASSWVRGNSGNTIYF. CDR3 bases: TGTGCCAGCAGCTGGGTGCGGGGGAACTCTGGAAACACCATATATTTT.

Worth noting for this clone: Germline and junction disagree at one end, which may indicate a read error. The chain carries TRBV29-1 and TRBJ1-1, with 7 bases fitting TRBD1. The CDR3 runs 13 residues. The germline gives CDR1 SQVTM, CDR2 ANQGSEA. CDR3 in DNA: TGCAGCGTCGAAGGGACAGCGAACACTGAAGCTTTCTTT. Amino acids: CSVEGTANTEAFF. Filled out from reference TRBV29-1 and TRBJ1-1, the complete variable domain reads SAVISQKPSRDICQRGTSLTIQCQVDSQVTMMFWYRQQPGQSLTLIATANQGSEATYESGFVIDKFPISRPNLTFSTLTVSNMSPEDSSIYLCSVEGTANTEAFFGQGTRLTVV.

This chain connects TRBV29-1 to TRBJ2-3; D call uncertain. CDR3 size: 15 residues. The ends were cut back, 4 bases at V and 2 bases at J, with 16 bases in the middle. Germline values: CDR1 SQVTM, CDR2 ANQGSEA. CDR3 DNA: TGCAGCGTTGCGACCATCGCCACTCCCACAGATACGCAGTATTTT. Its translation: CSVATIATPTDTQYF.

CDR3 sequence reads: CSVEQDMNTEAFF. The CDR3 coding sequence is TGCAGCGTTGAACAGGACATGAACACTGAAGCTTTCTTT. The chain links TRBV29-1 to TRBJ1-1, with TRBD1 as a possible D gene (5 bases). V was trimmed by 2 bases and J by 0 bases, leaving 7 bases between them. This CDR3 is built from 13 residues. The germline CDR1 and CDR2 sequences are SQVTM and ANQGSEA.

This clone has only a few counts. This chain connects TRBV7-2 to TRBJ2-1; TRBD2 aligns across 7 bases. V was pared by 2 bases and J by 10 bases, with 8 bases of the junction left unmatched. Germline V gives CDR1 SGHTA, CDR2 FQGNSA. The CDR3 extends over 14 amino acids. The CDR3 spells CASSLTGGAGEQFF. The CDR3 DNA reads TGTGCCAGCAGCTTAACCGGGGGAGCGGGAGAGCAGTTCTTC.

The V gene is TRBV30, the J gene TRBJ2-7; no reliable D call. The germline CDR1 and CDR2 sequences are GTSNPN and SVGIG (reference sequence). Deletions cut 4 bases from V and 4 bases from J, with 20 bases between. The CDR3 runs to 15 residues. This CDR3 is CAWKIRSEMVYEQYF. Here the CDR3 DNA reads TGTGCCTGGAAAATCCGAAGTGAAATGGTTTACGAGCAGTACTTC.

The rearrangement links TRBV6-5 to TRBJ1-1; D remains unclear. V lost 2 bases, J lost 0 bases, and 4 bases lay in between. CDR1 MNHEY and CDR2 SVGAGI come from the germline V gene. This CDR3 is 13 amino acids long. CDR3 residues: CASSYDVNTEAFF. The DNA for the CDR3 is TGTGCCAGCAGTTACGATGTGAACACTGAAGCTTTCTTT.

This clone was seen once. The chain combines TRBV4-2 with TRBJ2-1; 8 bases match TRBD2. The germline gives CDR1 LGHNA, CDR2 YNFKEQ. V was clipped by 1 base and J by 0 bases; unmatched bases: 5. This CDR3 region has 17 residues. This CDR3 reads CASSQGLAGSSYNEQFF. DNA for the CDR3: TGTGCCAGCAGCCAAGGGTTAGCGGGGAGCTCCTACAATGAGCAGTTCTTC.

The rearrangement uses TRBV7-3 and TRBJ2-3; 7 bases fit TRBD2. V shed 2 bases and J 5 bases; nucleotides not matched to a gene: 10. The CDR3 has 16 amino acids. Germline values: CDR1 SGHTA, CDR2 FQGTGA. As DNA, the CDR3 is TGTGCCAGCAGCTTATCTTGGGGGTCGGGAGGAGATACGCAGTATTTT. Amino acids: CASSLSWGSGGDTQYF.

The J gene is TRBJ1-1, the V gene TRBV4-3, with D perhaps TRBD1 (5 bases). The CDR3 is 15 residues long. V gave up 3 bases and J gave up 3 bases, with 14 bases separating them. CDR1 is LGHNA, CDR2 YSLEER, per germline. DNA for the CDR3: TGCGCCAGCAGCCAGGAGGGACCCGTGGACACTGAAGCTTTCTTT. Translated: CASSQEGPVDTEAFF.

This chain connects TRBV7-2 to TRBJ2-7, with 7 nucleotides matching TRBD1. In germline, CDR1 is SGHTA, CDR2 FQGNSA. Germline trimming cut 4 bases from V and 1 base from J; bases unmatched to any gene: 10. The CDR3 contains 16 residues. The DNA of the CDR3 is TGTGCCAGCAGCTCTTTACTACAGGGGAGATCCTACGAGCAGTACTTC. Amino acid sequence: CASSSLLQGRSYEQYF.

V is TRBV30 and J is TRBJ1-2; weak D call: TRBD1 (5 bases). CDR1 and CDR2 (germline): GTSNPN, SVGIG (reference sequence). The CDR3 has 12 residues. V shed 2 bases and J shed 5 bases, with 9 bases lying between them. The CDR3 sequence is CAWSPQGYGYTF. The CDR3 nucleotides read TGTGCCTGGAGTCCTCAGGGATATGGCTACACCTTC.

The chain recombines TRBV9 with TRBJ2-2; TRBD1 aligns across 7 bases. The CDR3 loop spans 18 amino acids. Germline V CDR1 and CDR2: SGDLS, YYNGEE. V gave up 7 bases and J gave up 0 bases; unmatched junction bases: 15. The CDR3 nucleotides are TGTGCCAGCGGGTCTTACAGGGGCGCCTTCGCGAACACCGGGGAGCTGTTTTTT. This sequence encodes CASGSYRGAFANTGELFF.

The V gene is TRBV5-1, the J gene TRBJ2-7; no reliable D call. Germline values: CDR1 SGHRS, CDR2 YFSETQ. The CDR3 is 13 amino acids. V lost 1 base, J lost 2 bases, and 7 bases lay in between. CDR3 in DNA: TGCGCCAGCAGCTTGCCCAGGCCCTACGAGCAGTACTTC. Amino acids: CASSLPRPYEQYF. Drawing the rest from reference TRBV5-1 and TRBJ2-7, the complete variable domain is KAGVTQTPRYLIKTRGQQVTLSCSPISGHRSVSWYQQTPGQGLQFLFEYFSETQRNKGNFPGRFSGRQFSNSRSEMNVSTLELGDSALYLCASSLPRPYEQYFGPGTRLTVT.

V and J are TRBV6-6 and TRBJ2-5; TRBD2 agrees at 10 bases. V shed 7 bases, J shed 5 bases, and the junction held 7 bases outside the gene matches. The CDR3 is made up of 14 amino acids. The germline CDR1 and CDR2 sequences are MNHNY and SVGAGI (reference sequence). The CDR3 DNA reads TGTGCCAGCATCACTAGCGGGGTATTGGAGACCCAGTACTTC. It encodes CASITSGVLETQYF.

The CDR3 sequence: CASSLESPYEQYF. DNA of the CDR3: TGTGCCAGCAGCTTAGAAAGCCCCTACGAGCAGTACTTC. The genes are TRBV11-2 and TRBJ2-7; D unresolved. V lost 0 bases to trimming and J lost 2 bases, with 5 bases between them. In germline, CDR1 is SGHAT, CDR2 FQNNGV. The CDR3 loop spans 13 amino acids.